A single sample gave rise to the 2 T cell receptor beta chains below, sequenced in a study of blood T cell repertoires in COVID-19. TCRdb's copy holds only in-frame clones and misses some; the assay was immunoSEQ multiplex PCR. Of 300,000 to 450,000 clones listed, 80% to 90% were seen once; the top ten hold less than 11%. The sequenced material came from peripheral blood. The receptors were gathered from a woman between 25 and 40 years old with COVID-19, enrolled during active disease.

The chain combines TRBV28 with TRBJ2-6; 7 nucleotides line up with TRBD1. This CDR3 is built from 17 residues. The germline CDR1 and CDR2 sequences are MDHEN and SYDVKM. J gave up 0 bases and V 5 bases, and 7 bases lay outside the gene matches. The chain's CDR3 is CASSPTGSDSGANVLTF. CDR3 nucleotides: TGTGCCAGCAGTCCGACAGGGAGCGACTCTGGGGCCAACGTCCTGACTTTC.

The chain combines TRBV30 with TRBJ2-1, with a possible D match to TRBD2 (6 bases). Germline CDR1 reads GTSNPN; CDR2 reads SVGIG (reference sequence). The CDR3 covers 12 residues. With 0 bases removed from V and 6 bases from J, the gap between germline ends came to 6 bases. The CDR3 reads CAWSVLANEQFF. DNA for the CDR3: TGTGCCTGGAGTGTACTAGCCAATGAGCAGTTCTTC.